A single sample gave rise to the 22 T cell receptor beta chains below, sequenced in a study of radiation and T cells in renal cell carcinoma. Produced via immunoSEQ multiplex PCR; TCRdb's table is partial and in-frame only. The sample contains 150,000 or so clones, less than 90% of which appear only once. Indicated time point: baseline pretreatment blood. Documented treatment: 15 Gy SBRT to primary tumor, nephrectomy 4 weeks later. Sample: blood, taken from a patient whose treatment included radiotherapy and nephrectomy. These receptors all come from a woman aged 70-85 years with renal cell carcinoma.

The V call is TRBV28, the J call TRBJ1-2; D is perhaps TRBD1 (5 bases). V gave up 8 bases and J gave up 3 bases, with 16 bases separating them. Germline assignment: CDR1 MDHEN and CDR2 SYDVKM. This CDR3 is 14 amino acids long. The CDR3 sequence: CASLGERGYYGYTF. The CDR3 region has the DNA TGTGCCAGCTTGGGGGAGCGTGGCTACTATGGCTACACCTTC.

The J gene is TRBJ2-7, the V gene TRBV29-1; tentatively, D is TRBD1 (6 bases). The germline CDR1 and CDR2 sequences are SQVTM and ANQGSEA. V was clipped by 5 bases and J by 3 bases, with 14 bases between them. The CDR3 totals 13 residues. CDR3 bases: TGCAGCGTTACAGGGACGGGGATCTACGAGCAGTACTTC. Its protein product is CSVTGTGIYEQYF.

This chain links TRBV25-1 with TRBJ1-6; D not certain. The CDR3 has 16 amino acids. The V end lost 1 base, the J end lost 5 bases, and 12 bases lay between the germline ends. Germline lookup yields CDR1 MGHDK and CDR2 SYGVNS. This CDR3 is CASSESAVRNNSPLHF. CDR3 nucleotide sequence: TGTGCCAGCAGTGAATCGGCAGTGAGGAATAATTCACCCCTCCACTTT. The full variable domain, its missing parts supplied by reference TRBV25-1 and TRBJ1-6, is EADIYQTPRYLVIGTGKKITLECSQTMGHDKMYWYQQDPGMELHLIHYSYGVNSTEKGDLSSESTVSRIRTEHFPLTLESARPSHTSQYLCASSESAVRNNSPLHFGNGTRLTVT.

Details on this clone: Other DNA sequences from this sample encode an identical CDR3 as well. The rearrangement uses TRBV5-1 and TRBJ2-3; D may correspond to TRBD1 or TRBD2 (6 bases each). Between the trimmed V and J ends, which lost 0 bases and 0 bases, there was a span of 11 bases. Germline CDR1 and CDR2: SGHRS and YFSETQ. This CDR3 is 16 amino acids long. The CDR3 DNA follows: TGCGCCAGCAGCTTGGTTGGGGGGCCTAGCACAGATACGCAGTATTTT. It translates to CASSLVGGPSTDTQYF. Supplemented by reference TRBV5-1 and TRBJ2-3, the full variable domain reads KAGVTQTPRYLIKTRGQQVTLSCSPISGHRSVSWYQQTPGQGLQFLFEYFSETQRNKGNFPGRFSGRQFSNSRSEMNVSTLELGDSALYLCASSLVGGPSTDTQYFGPGTRLTVL.

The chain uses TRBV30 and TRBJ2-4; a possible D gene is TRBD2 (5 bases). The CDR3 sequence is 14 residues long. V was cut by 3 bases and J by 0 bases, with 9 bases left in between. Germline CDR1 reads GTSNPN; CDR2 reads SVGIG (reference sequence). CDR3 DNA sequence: TGTGCCTGGAGCCGGGAACTAGCCAAAAACATTCAGTACTTC. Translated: CAWSRELAKNIQYF. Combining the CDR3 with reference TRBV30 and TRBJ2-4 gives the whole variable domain SQTIHQWPATLVQPVGSPLSLECTVEGTSNPNLYWYRQAAGRGLQLLFYSVGIGQISSEVPQNLSASRPQDRQFILSSKKLLLSDSGFYLCAWSRELAKNIQYFGAGTRLSVL.

As DNA, the CDR3 is TGTGCCAGCACCAGCCTAGCAGGGGGAAATGAGCAGTTCTTC. Its translation: CASTSLAGGNEQFF. The chain carries TRBV7-2 and TRBJ2-1; 7 bases are a match to TRBD1. In germline, CDR1 is SGHTA, CDR2 FQGNSA. This CDR3 is 14 amino acids long. Losses at the gene ends were 7 bases for V and 7 bases for J; bases not matched to a gene: 10.

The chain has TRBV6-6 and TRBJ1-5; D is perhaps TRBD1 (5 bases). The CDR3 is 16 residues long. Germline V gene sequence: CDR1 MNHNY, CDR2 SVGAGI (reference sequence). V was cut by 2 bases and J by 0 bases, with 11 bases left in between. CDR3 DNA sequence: TGTGCCAGCAGTTACCCCGGACAAATTAGCAATCAGCCCCAGCATTTT. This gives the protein CASSYPGQISNQPQHF.

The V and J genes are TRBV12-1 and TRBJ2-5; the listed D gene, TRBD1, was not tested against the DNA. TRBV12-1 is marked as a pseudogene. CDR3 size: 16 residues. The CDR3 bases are TGTGCCAGCAGCTTTGAGGCAGGGCCCCTCGGGGAGACCCAGTACTTC. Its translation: CASSFEAGPLGETQYF.

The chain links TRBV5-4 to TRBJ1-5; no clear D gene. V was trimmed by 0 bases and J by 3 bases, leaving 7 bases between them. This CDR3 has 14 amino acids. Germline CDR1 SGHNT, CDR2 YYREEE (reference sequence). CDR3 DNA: TGTGCCAGCAGCTTGGTGGCAGACAATCAGCCCCAGCATTTT. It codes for CASSLVADNQPQHF.

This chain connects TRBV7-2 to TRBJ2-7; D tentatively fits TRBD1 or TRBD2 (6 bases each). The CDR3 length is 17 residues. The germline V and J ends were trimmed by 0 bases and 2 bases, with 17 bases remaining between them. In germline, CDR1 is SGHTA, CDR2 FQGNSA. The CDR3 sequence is CASSLAAVGGRTYEQYF. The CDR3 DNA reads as TGTGCCAGCAGCTTAGCGGCGGTCGGGGGCCGAACCTACGAGCAGTACTTC.

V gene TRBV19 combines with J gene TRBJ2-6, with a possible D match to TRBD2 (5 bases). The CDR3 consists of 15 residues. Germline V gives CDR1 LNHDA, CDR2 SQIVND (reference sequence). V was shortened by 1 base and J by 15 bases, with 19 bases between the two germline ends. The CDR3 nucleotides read TGTGCCAGTAGTATAGTAGCGCGACCATCGAGCGACCTGACTTTC. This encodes CASSIVARPSSDLTF.

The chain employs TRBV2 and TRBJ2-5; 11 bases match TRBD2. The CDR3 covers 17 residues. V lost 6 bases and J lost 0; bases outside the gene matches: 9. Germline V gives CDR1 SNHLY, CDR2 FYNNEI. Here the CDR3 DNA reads TGTGCCAGCAGCCCCGGCGGACTAGCGGGCAACCAAGAGACCCAGTACTTC. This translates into CASSPGGLAGNQETQYF.

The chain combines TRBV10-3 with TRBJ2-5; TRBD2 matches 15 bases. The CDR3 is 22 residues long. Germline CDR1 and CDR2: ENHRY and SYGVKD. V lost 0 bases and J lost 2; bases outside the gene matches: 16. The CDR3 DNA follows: TGTGCCATCAGTGAGTCGACTCCTGGACTAGCGGGGGGGCCTGTCAGGCAAGAGACCCAGTACTTC. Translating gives CAISESTPGLAGGPVRQETQYF.

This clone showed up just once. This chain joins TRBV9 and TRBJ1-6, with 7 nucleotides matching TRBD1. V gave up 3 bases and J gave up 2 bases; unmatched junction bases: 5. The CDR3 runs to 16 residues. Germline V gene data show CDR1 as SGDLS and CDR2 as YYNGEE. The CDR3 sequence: CASSATGTAYNSPLHF. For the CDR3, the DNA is TGTGCCAGCAGCGCTACCGGGACAGCCTATAATTCACCCCTCCACTTT.

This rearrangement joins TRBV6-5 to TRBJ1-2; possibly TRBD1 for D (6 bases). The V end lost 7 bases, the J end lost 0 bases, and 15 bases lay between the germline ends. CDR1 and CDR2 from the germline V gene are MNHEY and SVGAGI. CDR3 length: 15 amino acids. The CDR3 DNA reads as TGTGCCAGCAACCGCGGGACAACAGCTAACTATGGCTACACCTTC. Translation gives CASNRGTTANYGYTF.

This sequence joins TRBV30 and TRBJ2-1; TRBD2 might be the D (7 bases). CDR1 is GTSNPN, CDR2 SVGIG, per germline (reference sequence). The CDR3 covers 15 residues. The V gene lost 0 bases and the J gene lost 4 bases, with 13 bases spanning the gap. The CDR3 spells CAWSVGGGDYNEQFF. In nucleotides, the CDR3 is TGTGCCTGGAGTGTCGGCGGGGGCGATTACAATGAGCAGTTCTTC.

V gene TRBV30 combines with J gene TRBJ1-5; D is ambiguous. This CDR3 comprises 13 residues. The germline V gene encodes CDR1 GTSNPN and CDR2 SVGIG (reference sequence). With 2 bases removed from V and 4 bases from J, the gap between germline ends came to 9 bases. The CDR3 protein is CAWSKETNQPQHF. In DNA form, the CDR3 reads TGTGCCTGGAGTAAAGAGACTAATCAGCCCCAGCATTTT.

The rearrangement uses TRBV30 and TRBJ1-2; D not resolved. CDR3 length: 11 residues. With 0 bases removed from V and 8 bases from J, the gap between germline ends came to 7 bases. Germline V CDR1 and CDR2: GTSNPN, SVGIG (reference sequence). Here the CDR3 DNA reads TGTGCCTGGAGTGTACTCTGGGGCTACACCTTC. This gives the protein CAWSVLWGYTF. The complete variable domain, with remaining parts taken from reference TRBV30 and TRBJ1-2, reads SQTIHQWPATLVQPVGSPLSLECTVEGTSNPNLYWYRQAAGRGLQLLFYSVGIGQISSEVPQNLSASRPQDRQFILSSKKLLLSDSGFYLCAWSVLWGYTFGSGTRLTVV.

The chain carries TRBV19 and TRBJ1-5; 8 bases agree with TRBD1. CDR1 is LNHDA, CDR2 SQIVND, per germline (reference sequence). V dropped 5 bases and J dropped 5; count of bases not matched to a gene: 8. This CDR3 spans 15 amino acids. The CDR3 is CASSAPGTGYQPQHF. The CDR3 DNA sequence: TGTGCCAGTAGTGCCCCCGGGACAGGCTATCAGCCCCAGCATTTT.

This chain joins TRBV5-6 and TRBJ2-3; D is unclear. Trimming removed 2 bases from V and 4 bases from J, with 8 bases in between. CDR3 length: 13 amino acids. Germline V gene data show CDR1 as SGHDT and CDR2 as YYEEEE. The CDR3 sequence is CASSFSNPDTQYF. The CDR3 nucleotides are TGTGCCAGCAGCTTTAGTAATCCAGATACGCAGTATTTT.

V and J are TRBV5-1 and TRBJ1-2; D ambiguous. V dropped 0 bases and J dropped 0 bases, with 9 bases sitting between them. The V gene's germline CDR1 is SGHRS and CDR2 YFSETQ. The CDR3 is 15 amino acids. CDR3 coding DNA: TGCGCCAGCAGCTTGGGGGCTGATCCTAACTATGGCTACACCTTC. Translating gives CASSLGADPNYGYTF.

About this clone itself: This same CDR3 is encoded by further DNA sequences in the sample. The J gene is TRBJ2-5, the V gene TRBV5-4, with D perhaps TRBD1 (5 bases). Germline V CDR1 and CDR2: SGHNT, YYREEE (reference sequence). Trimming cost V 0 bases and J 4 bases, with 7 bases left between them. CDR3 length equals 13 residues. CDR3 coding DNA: TGTGCCAGCAGCTTGGCAGGGCGAGAGACCCAGTACTTC. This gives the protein CASSLAGRETQYF.